The source of this TCR beta chain is a study of blood T cell repertoires in COVID-19. Background on the study: Both acute and convalescent COVID-19 samples were obtained from the United States, Italy and Spain. In each case, the material was cDNA or gDNA derived from T cells, B-cell-depleted T cells, or PBMCs.

The sample holds one count of this clone. In the authors' workflow: By means of reference gene primer amplification, nucleated cell counts were estimated. Only in-frame clones appear in the TCRdb table, and some are missing; sequencing was by immunoSEQ multiplex PCR. From that table come the V and J calls and clone size; the DNA was used to work out D and trimming. Of fewer than 90,000 clones in the sample, roughly 80% were seen once. The length of the CDR3 is 14 residues. Germline V gene data show CDR1 as MGHDK and CDR2 as SYGVNS. V lost 6 bases to trimming and J lost 5 bases; unmatched junction nucleotides: 7.

The clonotype was recovered from a man in his fifties or sixties with acute or convalescent COVID-19. Sequenced material: peripheral blood. The rearrangement uses TRBV25-1 and TRBJ2-1; 7 positions match TRBD2. The CDR3, as DNA: TGTGCCAGCAGCCAAGCGGGACGGAACAATGAGCAGTTCTTC. This gives the protein CASSQAGRNNEQFF.